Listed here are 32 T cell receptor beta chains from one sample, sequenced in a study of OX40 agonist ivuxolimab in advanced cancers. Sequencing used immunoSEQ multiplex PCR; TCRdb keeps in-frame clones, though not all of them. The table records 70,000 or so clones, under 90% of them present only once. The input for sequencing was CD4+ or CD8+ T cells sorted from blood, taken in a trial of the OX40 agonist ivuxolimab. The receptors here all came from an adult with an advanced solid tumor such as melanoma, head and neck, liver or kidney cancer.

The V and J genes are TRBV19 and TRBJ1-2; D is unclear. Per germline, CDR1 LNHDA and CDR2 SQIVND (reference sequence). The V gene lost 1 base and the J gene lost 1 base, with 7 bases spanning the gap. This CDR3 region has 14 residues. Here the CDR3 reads CASSIVAVNYGYTF. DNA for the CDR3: TGTGCCAGTAGTATAGTGGCAGTTAACTATGGCTACACCTTC.

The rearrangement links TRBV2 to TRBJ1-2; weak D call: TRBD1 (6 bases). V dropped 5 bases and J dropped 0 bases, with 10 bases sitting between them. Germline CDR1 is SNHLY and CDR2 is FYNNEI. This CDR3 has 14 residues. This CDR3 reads CASSIGGSNYGYTF. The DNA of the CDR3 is TGTGCCAGCAGTATCGGGGGCTCTAACTATGGCTACACCTTC.

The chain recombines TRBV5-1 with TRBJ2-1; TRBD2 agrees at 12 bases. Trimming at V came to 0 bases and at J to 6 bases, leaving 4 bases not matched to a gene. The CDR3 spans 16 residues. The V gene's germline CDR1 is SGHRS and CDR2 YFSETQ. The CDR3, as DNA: TGCGCCAGCAGCTTGGCCTCTAGCGGGGGGGTCAATGAGCAGTTCTTC. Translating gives CASSLASSGGVNEQFF.

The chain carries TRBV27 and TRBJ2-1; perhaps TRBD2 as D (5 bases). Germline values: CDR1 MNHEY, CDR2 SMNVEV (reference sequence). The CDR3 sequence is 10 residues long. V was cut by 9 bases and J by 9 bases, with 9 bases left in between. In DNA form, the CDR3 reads TGTGCCAGAAACCGGGGTGAGCAGTTCTTC. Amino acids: CARNRGEQFF.

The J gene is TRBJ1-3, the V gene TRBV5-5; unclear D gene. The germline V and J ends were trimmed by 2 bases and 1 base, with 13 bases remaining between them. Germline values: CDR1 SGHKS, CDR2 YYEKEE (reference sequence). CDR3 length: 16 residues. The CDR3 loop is CASSFRWTQSGNTIYF. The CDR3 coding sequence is TGTGCCAGCAGCTTCAGGTGGACGCAGTCTGGAAACACCATATATTTT.

The CDR3 DNA reads TGTGCCAGCAGCGGGTACCAAGAGACCCAGTACTTC. Protein sequence: CASSGYQETQYF. The chain employs TRBV13 and TRBJ2-5, with D unresolved. This CDR3 region has 12 residues. Germline assignment: CDR1 PRHDT and CDR2 FYEKMQ (reference sequence). V lost 5 bases and J 0 bases, leaving 4 bases between the germline ends.

The CDR3 DNA is TGTGCCAGCAGCTTAGTGGGGAGCGATACGCAGTATTTT. This codes for CASSLVGSDTQYF. V and J are TRBV7-9 and TRBJ2-3; D is perhaps TRBD2 (5 bases). The CDR3 totals 13 residues. The V end lost 1 base, the J end lost 6 bases, and 8 bases lay between the germline ends. The germline gives CDR1 SEHNR, CDR2 FQNEAQ (reference sequence).

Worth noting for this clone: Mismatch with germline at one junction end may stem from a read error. CDR3 coding DNA: TGTGCTAGCAGCTTAGTCAGGGGTCAAAGCAATCAGCCCCAGCATTTT. Translated, it gives CASSLVRGQSNQPQHF. This chain connects TRBV7-7 to TRBJ1-5, with D maybe TRBD1 (6 bases). This CDR3 has 16 residues. Germline CDR1 SSHAT, CDR2 FNYEAQ (reference sequence).

The DNA for the CDR3 is TGTGCCTGGAGTGTACGGGGAGGTGTGAACATTCAGTACTTC. It specifies CAWSVRGGVNIQYF. V usage is TRBV30 and J usage is TRBJ2-4; TRBD2 is a possible D gene (6 bases). The germline gives CDR1 GTSNPN, CDR2 SVGIG (reference sequence). Trimming left V 0 bases short and J 7 bases short, with 13 bases between. The CDR3 covers 14 residues.

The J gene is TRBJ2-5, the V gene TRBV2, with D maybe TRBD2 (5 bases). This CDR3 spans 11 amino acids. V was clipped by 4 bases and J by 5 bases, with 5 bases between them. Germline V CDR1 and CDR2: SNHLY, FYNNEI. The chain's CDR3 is CASSGEETQYF. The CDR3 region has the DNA TGTGCCAGCAGTGGGGAGGAGACCCAGTACTTC.

The CDR3 region is CASSEASGSSSYEQYF. As DNA, the CDR3 is TGTGCCAGCAGTGAAGCGAGCGGTAGCAGCTCCTACGAGCAGTACTTC. V gene TRBV6-1 combines with J gene TRBJ2-7; perhaps TRBD2 as D (5 bases). Germline V CDR1 and CDR2: MNHNS, SASEGT. V lost 0 bases, J lost 0 bases, and 12 bases lay in between. The length of the CDR3 is 16 residues.

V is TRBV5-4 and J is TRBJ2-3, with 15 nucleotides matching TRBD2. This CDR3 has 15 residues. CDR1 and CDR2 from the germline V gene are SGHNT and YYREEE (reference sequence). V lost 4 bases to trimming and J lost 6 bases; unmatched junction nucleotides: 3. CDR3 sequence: CASSPGTSGGDTQYF. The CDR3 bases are TGTGCCAGCAGCCCCGGGACTAGCGGGGGGGATACGCAGTATTTT.

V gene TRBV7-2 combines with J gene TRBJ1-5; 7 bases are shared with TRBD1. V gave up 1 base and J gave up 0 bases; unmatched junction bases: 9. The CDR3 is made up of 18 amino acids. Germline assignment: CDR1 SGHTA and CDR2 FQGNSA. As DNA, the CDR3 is TGTGCCAGCAGCTTAGGGTTCTCGGGACAGTATAGCAATCAGCCCCAGCATTTT. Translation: CASSLGFSGQYSNQPQHF.

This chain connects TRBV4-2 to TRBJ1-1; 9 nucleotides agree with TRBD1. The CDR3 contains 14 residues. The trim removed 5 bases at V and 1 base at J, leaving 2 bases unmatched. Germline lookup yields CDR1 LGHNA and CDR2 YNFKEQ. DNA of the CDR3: TGTGCCAGCAGCTGGGGACAGGGGAACACTGAAGCTTTCTTT. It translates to CASSWGQGNTEAFF.

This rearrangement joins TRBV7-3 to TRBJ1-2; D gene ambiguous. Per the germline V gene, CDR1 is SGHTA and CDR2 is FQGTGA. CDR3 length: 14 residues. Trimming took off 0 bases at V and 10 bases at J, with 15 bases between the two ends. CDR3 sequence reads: CASSLTSGKGDYTF. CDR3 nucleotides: TGTGCCAGCAGCTTAACGAGCGGGAAAGGCGACTACACCTTC.

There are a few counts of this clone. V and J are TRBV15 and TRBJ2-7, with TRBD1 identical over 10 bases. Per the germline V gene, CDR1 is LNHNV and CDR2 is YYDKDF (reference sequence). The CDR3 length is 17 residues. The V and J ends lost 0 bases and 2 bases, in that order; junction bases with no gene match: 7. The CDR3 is CATSRELGTGDPYEQYF. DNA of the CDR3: TGTGCCACCAGCAGAGAGCTCGGGACAGGGGATCCCTACGAGCAGTACTTC.

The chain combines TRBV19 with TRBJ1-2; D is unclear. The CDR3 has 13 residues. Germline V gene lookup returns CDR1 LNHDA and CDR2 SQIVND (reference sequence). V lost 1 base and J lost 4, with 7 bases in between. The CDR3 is CASSIGGGYGYTF. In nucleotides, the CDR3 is TGTGCCAGTAGTATAGGTGGCGGCTATGGCTACACCTTC.

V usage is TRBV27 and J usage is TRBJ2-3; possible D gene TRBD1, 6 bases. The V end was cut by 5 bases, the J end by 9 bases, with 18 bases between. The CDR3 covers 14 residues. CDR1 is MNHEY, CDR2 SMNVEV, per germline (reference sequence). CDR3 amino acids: CASSQGTGTITQYF. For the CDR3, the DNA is TGTGCCAGCAGTCAAGGAACCGGGACAATAACGCAGTATTTT.

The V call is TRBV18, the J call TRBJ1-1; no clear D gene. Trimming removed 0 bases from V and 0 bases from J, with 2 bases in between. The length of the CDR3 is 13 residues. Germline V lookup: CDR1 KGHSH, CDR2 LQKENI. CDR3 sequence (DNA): TGTGCCAGCTCACCACCGATGAACACTGAAGCTTTCTTT. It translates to CASSPPMNTEAFF. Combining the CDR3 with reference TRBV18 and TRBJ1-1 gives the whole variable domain NAGVMQNPRHLVRRRGQEARLRCSPMKGHSHVYWYRQLPEEGLKFMVYLQKENIIDESGMPKERFSAEFPKEGPSILRIQQVVRGDSAAYFCASSPPMNTEAFFGQGTRLTVV.

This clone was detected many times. CDR3 amino acids: CASSLVGPGYNSPLHF. Written as DNA, the CDR3 is TGTGCCAGCAGCTTAGTAGGGCCAGGATATAATTCACCCCTCCACTTT. The chain combines TRBV7-9 with TRBJ1-6, with D hard to call. V shed 1 base and J shed 4 bases, with 11 bases lying between them. Germline V CDR1 and CDR2: SEHNR, FQNEAQ (reference sequence). The CDR3 sequence is 16 residues long.

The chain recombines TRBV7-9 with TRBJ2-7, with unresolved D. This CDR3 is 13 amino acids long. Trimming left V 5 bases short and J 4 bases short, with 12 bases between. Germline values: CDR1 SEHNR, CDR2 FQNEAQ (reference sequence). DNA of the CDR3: TGTGCCAGCAGCCTTCGTTCGGGTTACGAGCAGTACTTC. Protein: CASSLRSGYEQYF.

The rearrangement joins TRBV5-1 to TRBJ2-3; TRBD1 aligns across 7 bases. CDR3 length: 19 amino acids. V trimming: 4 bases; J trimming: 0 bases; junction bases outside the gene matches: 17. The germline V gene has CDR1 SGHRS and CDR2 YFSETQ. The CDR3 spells CASSQSDRHELWSTDTQYF. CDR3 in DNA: TGCGCCAGCAGCCAGTCGGACAGGCATGAATTGTGGAGCACAGATACGCAGTATTTT.

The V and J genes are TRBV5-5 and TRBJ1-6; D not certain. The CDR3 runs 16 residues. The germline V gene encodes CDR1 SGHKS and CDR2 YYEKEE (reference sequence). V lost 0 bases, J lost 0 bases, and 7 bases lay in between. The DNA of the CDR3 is TGTGCCAGCAGCTTGGATGGCTTCTCCTATAATTCACCCCTCCACTTT. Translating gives CASSLDGFSYNSPLHF.

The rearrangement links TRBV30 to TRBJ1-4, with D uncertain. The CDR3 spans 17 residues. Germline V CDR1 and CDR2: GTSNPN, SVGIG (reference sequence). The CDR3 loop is CAVRPDDSITTNEKLFF. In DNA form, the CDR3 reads TGTGCTGTACGGCCAGACGACTCTATTACAACTAATGAAAAACTGTTTTTT.

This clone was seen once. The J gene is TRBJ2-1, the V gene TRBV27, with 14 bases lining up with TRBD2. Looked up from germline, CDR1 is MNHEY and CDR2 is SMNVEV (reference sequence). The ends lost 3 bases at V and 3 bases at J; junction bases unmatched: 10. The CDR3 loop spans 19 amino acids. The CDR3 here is CASSFLGTSGGPYYNEQFF. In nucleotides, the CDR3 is TGTGCCAGCAGTTTCCTGGGGACTAGCGGGGGCCCTTACTACAATGAGCAGTTCTTC.

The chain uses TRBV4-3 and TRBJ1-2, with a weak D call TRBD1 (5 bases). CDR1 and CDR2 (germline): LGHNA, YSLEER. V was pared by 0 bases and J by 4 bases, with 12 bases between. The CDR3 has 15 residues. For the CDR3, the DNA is TGCGCCAGCAGCCAAGATGGGAGGGGAGGCTATGGCTACACCTTC. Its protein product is CASSQDGRGGYGYTF.

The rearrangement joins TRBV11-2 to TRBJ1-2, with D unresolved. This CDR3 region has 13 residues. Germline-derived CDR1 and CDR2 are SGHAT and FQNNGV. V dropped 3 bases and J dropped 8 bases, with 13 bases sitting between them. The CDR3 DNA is TGTGCCAGCAGCTTTCCGGACTTTCGAGGCTACACCTTC. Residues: CASSFPDFRGYTF.

The CDR3 spells CAIFSLAGAPDTQYF. The CDR3 DNA reads TGTGCCATCTTCTCCCTAGCGGGGGCCCCAGATACGCAGTATTTT. The chain couples TRBV6-4 to TRBJ2-3, with TRBD2 matching 10 bases. Germline CDR1 MRHNA, CDR2 SNTAGT. J lost 4 bases, V lost 10 bases, and 11 bases had no gene match. The CDR3 sequence is 15 residues long.

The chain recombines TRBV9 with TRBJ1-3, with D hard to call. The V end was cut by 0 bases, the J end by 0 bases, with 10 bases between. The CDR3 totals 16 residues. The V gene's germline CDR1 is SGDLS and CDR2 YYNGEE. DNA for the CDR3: TGTGCCAGCAGCGTAGCGCTGGGCAACTCTGGAAACACCATATATTTT. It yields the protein CASSVALGNSGNTIYF. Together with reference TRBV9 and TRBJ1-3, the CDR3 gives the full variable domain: DSGVTQTPKHLITATGQRVTLRCSPRSGDLSVYWYQQSLDQGLQFLIQYYNGEERAKGNILERFSAQQFPDLHSELNLSSLELGDSALYFCASSVALGNSGNTIYFGEGSWLTVV.

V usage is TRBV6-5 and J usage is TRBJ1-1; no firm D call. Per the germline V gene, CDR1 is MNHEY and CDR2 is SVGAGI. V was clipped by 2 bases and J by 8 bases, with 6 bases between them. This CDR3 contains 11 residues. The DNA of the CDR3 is TGTGCCAGCAGTTACAGAGGGGAAGCTTTCTTT. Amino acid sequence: CASSYRGEAFF.

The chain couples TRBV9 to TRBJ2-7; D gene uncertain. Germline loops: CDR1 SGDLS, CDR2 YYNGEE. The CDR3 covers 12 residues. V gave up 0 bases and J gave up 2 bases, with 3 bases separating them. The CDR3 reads CASSVVTYEQYF. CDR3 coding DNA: TGTGCCAGCAGCGTAGTAACCTACGAGCAGTACTTC.

This chain's CDR3 is CASSPSATRNGYTF. CDR3 sequence (DNA): TGTGCCAGCTCACCCTCAGCGACCCGGAATGGCTACACCTTC. The chain uses TRBV18 and TRBJ1-2; no clear D gene. Germline V lookup: CDR1 KGHSH, CDR2 LQKENI. The CDR3 has 14 residues. Trimming pared 3 bases from V and 6 bases from J, leaving 14 bases between.